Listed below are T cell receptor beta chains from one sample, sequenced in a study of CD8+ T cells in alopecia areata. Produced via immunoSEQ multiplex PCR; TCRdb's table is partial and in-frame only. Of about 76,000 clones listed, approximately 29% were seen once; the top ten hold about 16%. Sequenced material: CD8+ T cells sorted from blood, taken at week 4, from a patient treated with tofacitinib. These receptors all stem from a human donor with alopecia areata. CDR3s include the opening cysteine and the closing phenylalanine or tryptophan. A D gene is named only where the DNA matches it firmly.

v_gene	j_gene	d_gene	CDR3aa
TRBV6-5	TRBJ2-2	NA	CATSPGTNTGELFF
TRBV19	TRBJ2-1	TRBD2	CATRTSARSYNEQFF
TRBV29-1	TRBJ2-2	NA	CSVFGEEDLTGELFF
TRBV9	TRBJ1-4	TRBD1	CASSADRQGNEKLFF
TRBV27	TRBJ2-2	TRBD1	CASRDRGSTGELFF
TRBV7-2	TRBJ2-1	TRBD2	CASSLGLAGVF
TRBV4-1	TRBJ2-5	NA	CASSQALRQETQYF
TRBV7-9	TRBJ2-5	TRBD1	CASSPRQGPIETQYF
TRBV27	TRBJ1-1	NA	CASSLAGREAFF
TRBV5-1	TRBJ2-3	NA	CASSLNKAYLTDTQYF
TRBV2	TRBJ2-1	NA	CASTFGVDEQFF
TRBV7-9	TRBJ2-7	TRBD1	CASSSPDRAYEQYF
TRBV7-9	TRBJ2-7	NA	CASSPAAYEQYF
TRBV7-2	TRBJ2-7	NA	CASSLNYEQYF
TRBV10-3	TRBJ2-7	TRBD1	CAISESRGSSYEQYF
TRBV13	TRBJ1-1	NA	CASSPGNTEAFF
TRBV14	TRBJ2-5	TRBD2	CASSQDRGLAGQETQYF
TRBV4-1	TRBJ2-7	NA	CASSPSPEAYEQYF
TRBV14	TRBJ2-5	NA	CASSQQGPWETQYF
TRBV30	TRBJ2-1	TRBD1	CAWVDRGIEQFF
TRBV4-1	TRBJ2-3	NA	CASSQRQSADTQYF
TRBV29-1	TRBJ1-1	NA	CSVGGGGTEAFF
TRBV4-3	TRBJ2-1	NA	CASSQDRGTSGEQFF
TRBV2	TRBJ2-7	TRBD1	CASNAGGSYEQYF
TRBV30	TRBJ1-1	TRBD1	CAWGQGPDAFF
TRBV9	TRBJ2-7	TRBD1	CASSATGGSYEQYF
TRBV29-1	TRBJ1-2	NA	CSVDQGGYTF
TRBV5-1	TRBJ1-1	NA	CASSLAGAANTEAFF
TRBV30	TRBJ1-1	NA	CAWNIGWGGTEAFF
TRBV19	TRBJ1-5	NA	CASSNEGRVSGNQPQHF
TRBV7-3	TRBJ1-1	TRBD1	CASSASQGGYTEAFF
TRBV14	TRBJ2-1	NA	CASSQDRGRPVKQFF
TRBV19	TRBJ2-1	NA	CASSIVVSQSQFF
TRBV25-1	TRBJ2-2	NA	CASSFGGSGELFF
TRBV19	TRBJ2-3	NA	CASSPTPTDTQYF